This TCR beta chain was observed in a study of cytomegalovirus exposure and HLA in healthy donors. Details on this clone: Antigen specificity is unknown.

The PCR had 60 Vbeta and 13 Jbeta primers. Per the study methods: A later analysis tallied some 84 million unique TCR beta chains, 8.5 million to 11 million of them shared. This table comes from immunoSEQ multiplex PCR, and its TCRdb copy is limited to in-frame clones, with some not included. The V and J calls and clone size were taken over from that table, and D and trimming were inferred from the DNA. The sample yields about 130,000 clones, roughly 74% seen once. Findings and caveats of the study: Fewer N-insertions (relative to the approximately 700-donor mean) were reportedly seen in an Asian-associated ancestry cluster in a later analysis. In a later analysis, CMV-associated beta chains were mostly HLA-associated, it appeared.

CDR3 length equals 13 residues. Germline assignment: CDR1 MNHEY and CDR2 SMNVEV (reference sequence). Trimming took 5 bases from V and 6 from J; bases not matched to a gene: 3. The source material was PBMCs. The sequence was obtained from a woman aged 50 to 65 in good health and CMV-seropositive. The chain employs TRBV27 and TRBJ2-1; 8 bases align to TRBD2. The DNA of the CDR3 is TGTGCCAGCAGTACGGGGACTAGCAATGAGCAGTTCTTC. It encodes CASSTGTSNEQFF.